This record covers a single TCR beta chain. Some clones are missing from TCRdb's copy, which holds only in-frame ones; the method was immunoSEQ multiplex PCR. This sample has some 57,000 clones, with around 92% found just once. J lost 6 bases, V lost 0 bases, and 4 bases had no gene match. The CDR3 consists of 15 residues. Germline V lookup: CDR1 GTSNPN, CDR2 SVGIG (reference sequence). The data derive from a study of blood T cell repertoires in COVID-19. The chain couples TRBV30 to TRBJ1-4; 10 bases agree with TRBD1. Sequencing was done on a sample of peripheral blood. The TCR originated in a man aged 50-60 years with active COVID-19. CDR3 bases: TGTGCCTGGAGTGTACTGGGGACAGGGGATGAAAAACTGTTTTTT. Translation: CAWSVLGTGDEKLFF.